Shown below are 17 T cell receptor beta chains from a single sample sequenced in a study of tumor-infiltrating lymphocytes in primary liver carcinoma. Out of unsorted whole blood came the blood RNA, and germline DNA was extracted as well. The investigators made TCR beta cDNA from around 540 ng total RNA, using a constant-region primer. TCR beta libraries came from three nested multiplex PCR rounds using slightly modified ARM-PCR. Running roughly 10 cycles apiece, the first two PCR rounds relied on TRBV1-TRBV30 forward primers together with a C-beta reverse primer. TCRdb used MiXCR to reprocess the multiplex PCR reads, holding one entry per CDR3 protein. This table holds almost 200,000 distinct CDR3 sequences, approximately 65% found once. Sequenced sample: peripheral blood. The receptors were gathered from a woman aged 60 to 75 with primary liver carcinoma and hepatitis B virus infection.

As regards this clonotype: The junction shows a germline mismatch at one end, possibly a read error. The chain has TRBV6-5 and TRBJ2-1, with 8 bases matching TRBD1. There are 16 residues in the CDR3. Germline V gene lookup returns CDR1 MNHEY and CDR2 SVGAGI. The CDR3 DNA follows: TGTGCTAGCAGTTTTACCCCGATGGACAGGGCAAATGAGCAGCTCTTC. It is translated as CASSFTPMDRANEQLF.

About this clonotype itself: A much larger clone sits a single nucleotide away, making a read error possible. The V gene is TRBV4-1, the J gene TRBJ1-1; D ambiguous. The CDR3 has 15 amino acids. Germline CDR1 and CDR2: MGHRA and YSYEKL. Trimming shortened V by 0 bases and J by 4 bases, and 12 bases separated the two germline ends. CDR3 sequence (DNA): TGCGCCAGCAGCCAAGAAGAGGCGTACCCCACTGAAGCTTTCTTT. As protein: CASSQEEAYPTEAFF.

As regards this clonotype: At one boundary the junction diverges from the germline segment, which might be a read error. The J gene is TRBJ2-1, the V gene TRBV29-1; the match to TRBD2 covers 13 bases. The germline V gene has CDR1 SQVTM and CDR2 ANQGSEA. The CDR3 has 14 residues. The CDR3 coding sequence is TGCAGCGTTGGGGGACTAGCGGGGAACAATGAGCAGCTGTTC. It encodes CSVGGLAGNNEQLF.

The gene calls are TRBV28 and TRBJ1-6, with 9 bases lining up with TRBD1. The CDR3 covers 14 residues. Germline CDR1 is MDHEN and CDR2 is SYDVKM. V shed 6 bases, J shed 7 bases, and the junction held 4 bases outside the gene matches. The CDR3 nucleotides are TGTGCCAGCAGATCCACAGGGGGCAATTCACCCCTCCACTTT. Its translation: CASRSTGGNSPLHF.

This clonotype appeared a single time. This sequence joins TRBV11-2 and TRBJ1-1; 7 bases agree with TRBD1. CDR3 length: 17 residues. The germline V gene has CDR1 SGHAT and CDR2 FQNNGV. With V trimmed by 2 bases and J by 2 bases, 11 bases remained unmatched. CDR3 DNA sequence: TGTGCCAGCAGCTTATTCCTCCGGACAGGTATTAACACTGAAGCTTTCTTT. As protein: CASSLFLRTGINTEAFF.

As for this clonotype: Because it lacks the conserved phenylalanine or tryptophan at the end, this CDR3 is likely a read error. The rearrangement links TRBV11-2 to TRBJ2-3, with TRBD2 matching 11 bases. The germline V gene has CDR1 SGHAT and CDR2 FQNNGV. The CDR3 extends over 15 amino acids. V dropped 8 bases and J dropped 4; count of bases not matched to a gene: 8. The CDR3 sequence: CASGPGLAGSDTQYL. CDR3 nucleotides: TGTGCCAGCGGCCCTGGACTAGCGGGCTCAGATACGCAGTATCTT.

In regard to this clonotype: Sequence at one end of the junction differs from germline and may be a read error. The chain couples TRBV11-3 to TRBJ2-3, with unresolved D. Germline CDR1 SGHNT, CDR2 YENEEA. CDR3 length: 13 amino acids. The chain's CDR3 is CASSFEFTDTQYF. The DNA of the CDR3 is TGTGCCAGCAGCTTCGAGTTCACAGATACGCAGTACTTT.

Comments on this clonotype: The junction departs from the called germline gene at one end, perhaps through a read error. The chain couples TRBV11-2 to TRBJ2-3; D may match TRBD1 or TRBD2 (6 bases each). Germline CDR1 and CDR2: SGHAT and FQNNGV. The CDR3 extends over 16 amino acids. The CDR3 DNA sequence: TGTGCCAACAGCTTACCGTCTAAGGGGGGAACAGATACGCAATATTTT. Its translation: CANSLPSKGGTDTQYF. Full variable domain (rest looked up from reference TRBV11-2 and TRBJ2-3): EAGVAQSPRYKIIEKRQSVAFWCNPISGHATLYWYQQILGQGPKLLIQFQNNGVVDDSQLPKDRFSAERLKGVDSTLKIQPAKLEDSAVYLCANSLPSKGGTDTQYFGPGTRLTVL.

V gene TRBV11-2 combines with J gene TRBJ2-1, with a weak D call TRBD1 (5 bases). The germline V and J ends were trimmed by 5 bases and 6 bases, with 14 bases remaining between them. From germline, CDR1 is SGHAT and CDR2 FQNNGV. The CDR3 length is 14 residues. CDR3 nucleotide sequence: TGTGCCAGCAGCATAGGGGAAGGGCTCAATGAGCAGTTCTTC. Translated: CASSIGEGLNEQFF.

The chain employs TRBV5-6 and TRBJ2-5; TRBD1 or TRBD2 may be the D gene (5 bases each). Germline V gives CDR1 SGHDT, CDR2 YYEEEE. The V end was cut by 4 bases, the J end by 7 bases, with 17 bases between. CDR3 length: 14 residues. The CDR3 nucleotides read TGTGCCAGCAGCCGAGGTAGTGGGGCGGGGACCCAGTACTTC. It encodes CASSRGSGAGTQYF.

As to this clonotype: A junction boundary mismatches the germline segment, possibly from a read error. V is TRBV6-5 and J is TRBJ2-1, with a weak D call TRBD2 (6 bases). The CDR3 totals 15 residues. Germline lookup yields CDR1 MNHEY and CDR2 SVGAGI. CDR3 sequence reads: CANSPSVSSYNGQFF. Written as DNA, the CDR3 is TGTGCCAACAGTCCTAGCGTCTCCTCCTACAATGGGCAGTTCTTC.

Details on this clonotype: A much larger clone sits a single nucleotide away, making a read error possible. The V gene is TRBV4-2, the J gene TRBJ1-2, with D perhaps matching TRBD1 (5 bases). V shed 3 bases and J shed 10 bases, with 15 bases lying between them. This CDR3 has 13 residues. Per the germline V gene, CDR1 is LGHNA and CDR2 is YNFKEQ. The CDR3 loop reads CASSQDTLDYYTF. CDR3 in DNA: TGTGCCAGCAGCCAGGACACCCTCGACTACTACACCTTC.

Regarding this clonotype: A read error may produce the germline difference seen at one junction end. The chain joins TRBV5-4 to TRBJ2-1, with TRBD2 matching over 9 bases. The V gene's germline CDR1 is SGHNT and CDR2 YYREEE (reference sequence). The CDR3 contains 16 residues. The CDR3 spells CASSLKMAGGYNDQFF. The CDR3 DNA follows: TGTGCCAGCAGCTTGAAGATGGCGGGAGGGTACAATGATCAGTTCTTC.

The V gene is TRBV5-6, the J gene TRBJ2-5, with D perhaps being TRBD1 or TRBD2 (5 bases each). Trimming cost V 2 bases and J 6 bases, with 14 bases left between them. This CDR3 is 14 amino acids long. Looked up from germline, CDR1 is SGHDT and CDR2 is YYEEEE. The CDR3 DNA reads TGTGCCAGCAGCTTCCGGGACCCCACTCAGACCCAGTACTTC. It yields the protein CASSFRDPTQTQYF.

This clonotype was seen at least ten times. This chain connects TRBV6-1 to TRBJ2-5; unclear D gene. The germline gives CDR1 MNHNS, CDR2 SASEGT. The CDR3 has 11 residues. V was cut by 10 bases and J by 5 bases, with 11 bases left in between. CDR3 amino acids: CATTRGETQYF. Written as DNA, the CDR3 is TGTGCCACTACGAGAGGCGAGACCCAGTACTTC.

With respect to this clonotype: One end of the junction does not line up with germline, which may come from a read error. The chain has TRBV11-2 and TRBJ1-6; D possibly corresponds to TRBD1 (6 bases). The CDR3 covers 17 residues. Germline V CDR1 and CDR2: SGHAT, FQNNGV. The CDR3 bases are TGTGCCAGCAGCTCAGGCAGGGAAACAGGGCGCAATTCACCCCTCCGCTTT. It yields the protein CASSSGRETGRNSPLRF.

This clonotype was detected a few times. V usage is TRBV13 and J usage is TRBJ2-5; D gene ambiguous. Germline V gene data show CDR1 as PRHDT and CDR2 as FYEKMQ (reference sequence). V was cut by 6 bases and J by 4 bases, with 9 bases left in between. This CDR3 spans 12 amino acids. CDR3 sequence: CASSPGVETQYF. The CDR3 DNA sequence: TGTGCCAGCAGTCCTGGTGTAGAGACCCAGTACTTC.